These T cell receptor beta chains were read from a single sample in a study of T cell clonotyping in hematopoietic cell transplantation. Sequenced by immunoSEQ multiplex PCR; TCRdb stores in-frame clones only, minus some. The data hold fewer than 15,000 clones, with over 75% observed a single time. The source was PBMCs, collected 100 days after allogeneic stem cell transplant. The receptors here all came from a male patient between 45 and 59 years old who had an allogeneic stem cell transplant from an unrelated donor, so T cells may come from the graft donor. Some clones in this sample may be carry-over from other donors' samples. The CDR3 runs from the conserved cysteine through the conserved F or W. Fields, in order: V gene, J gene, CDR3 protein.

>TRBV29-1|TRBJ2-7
CSVVGEAPVSYEQYF
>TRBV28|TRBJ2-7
CASGGGGLDEQYF
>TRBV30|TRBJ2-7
CAWSPASEQYF
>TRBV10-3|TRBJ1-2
CAISDSSIYGYTF
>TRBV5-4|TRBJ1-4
CASSLEGKGAEKLFF
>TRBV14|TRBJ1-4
CASSRQGLEQLFF
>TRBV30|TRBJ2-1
CAWSVAGDEQFF
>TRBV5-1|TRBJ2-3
CASGTRSTDTQYF
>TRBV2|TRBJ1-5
CASSVYEDQPQHF
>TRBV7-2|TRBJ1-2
CASSPIGGSYYGYTF
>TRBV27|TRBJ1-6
CASTLGSYNSPLHF
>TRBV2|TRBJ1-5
CASSEQAGGYQLQHF
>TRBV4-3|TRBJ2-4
CASASGVKNIQYF
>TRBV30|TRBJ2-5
CAWSVDARETQYF
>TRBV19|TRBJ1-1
CASSPRGNTEAFF
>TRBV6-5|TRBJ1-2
CASRPTGGANYGYTF
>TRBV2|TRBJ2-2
CASRAGTGRNGELFF
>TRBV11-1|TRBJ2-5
CASSFLGSQETQYF
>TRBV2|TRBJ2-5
CASSEGPGPLGETQYF
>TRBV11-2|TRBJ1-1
CASSLAGRNTEAFF
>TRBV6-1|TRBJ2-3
CASSGTSRTDTQYF
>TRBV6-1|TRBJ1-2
CASSEFREGGYTF
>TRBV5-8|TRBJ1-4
CASSLFGGTNEKLFF
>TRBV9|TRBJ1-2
CASSVGVGETGARGYTF
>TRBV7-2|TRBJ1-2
CASTPDGGPNYGYTF
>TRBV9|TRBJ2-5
CASSPQGVRETQYF
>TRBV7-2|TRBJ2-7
CASSLGGWGEQYF
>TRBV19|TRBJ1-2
CASSMSREDGYTF
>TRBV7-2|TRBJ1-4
CASSSGTGTEKLFF
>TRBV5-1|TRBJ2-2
CASSLAGTANTGELFF
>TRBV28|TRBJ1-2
CASSFGGRDYGYTF
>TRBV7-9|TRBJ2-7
CASSSGQWYEQYF
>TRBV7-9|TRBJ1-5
CASSLARGGIQPQHF
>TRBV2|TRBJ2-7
CASSVFYYEQYF
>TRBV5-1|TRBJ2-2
CASSIPGQGDPGELFF
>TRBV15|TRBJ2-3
CATSRLAGEVDTQYF
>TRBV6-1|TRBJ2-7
CASSEKQGRTYEQYF
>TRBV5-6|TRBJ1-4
CASSFISGTGDEKLFF
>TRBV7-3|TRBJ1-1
CASSFGGQSTEAFF
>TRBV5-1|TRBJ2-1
CASKDRTTINEQFF
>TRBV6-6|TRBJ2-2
CASSSTSGRYTGELFF
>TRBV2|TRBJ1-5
CASSRDLNQPQHF
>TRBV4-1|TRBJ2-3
CASSQDVAGGTQYF
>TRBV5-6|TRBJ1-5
CASSSGQAYQPQHF
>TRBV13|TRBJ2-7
CASSPGTGGFYEQYF
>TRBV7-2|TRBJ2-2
CASSPQIVNTGELFF